Described below is a single T cell receptor (beta chain) sequence and its context. This specimen comes from a study of beta chain features in type 1 diabetes. TCRB transcripts that were expressed got sequenced, as all of the isolated RNA had been reverse transcribed. Each sample of naive, central memory or regulatory T cells had, on average, about 3.57 million reads. The protocol was immunoSEQ multiplex PCR, while the TCRdb copy is restricted to in-frame clones and leaves out a portion. The sample lists 970,000 or so clones; roughly 15% were seen once. Germline V lookup: CDR1 SGHAT, CDR2 FQNNGV. The CDR3 consists of 16 residues. Trimming at V came to 5 bases and at J to 2 bases, leaving 8 bases not matched to a gene. Each sorted population was over 95% pure.

The sequencing sample was made of naive CD4+ T cells from blood. The rearrangement joins TRBV11-2 to TRBJ2-2; 7 bases line up with TRBD2. The sequence derives from a woman aged 18-29 years in good health. The CDR3 DNA sequence: TGTGCCAGCAGCCCGCGGACTAGGAAAAACACCGGGGAGCTGTTTTTT. Amino acid sequence: CASSPRTRKNTGELFF. The complete variable domain, with remaining parts taken from reference TRBV11-2 and TRBJ2-2, reads EAGVAQSPRYKIIEKRQSVAFWCNPISGHATLYWYQQILGQGPKLLIQFQNNGVVDDSQLPKDRFSAERLKGVDSTLKIQPAKLEDSAVYLCASSPRTRKNTGELFFGEGSRLTVL.